These T cell receptor beta chains were read from a single sample in a study of cytomegalovirus exposure and HLA in healthy donors. The repertoire was sequenced with immunoSEQ multiplex PCR; TCRdb's copy has only in-frame clones and lacks some. This table holds about 100,000 clones, over 65% found once. The material sequenced was PBMCs. These receptors originate from a middle-aged woman in good health and CMV-seropositive. Each CDR3 is given with its conserved first and last residue. A D gene is named only where the DNA matches it firmly. Expanded clones get a size class; other rows say once, few or many, or leave the size out.

clone size	V gene	D gene	J gene	CDR3 protein	CDR3 DNA
.	TRBV28	TRBD2	TRBJ2-2	CATIAGGQESGELFF	TGTGCCACCATAGCGGGGGGGCAGGAGTCCGGGGAGCTGTTTTTT
.	TRBV7-9	.	TRBJ2-1	CASSSPSLGGGLF	TGTGCCAGCAGCTCCCCCTCACTAGGCGGAGGGCTCTTC
.	TRBV23-1	.	TRBJ2-7	CASSLLAGYEQYF	TGCGCCAGCAGTCTCCTCGCCGGCTACGAGCAGTACTTC
once	TRBV19	.	TRBJ1-4	CASQGGFNEKLFF	TGTGCCAGCCAAGGCGGGTTTAATGAAAAACTGTTTTTT
.	TRBV5-5	TRBD1	TRBJ1-2	CASSLPGTGAADGYTF	TGTGCCAGCAGCTTACCGGGGACAGGGGCCGCCGACGGCTACACCTTC
.	TRBV29-1	TRBD1	TRBJ1-2	CSAAQGAGYGYTF	TGCAGCGCCGCACAGGGGGCCGGCTATGGCTACACCTTC
.	TRBV6-1	TRBD1	TRBJ1-2	CASSTGVTNYGYTF	TGTGCCAGCAGCACAGGGGTTACTAACTATGGCTACACCTTC
few	TRBV19	.	TRBJ1-5	CASSIVGLQPQHF	TGTGCCAGTAGTATAGTGGGGCTTCAGCCCCAGCATTTT
.	TRBV5-6	.	TRBJ2-3	CASSLGLDYPPQYF	TGTGCCAGCAGCTTGGGATTAGACTATCCGCCGCAGTATTTT
few	TRBV5-1	TRBD2	TRBJ2-7	CASSGTSGSLGEQYF	TGCGCCAGCAGCGGGACTAGCGGGAGTCTCGGCGAGCAGTACTTC
.	TRBV27	.	TRBJ1-5	CASSPFFFNQPQHF	TGTGCCAGCAGTCCGTTTTTTTTTAATCAGCCCCAGCATTTT
.	TRBV7-9	.	TRBJ2-7	CASSLSDTRSYEQYF	TGTGCCAGCAGCTTATCCGATACGCGCTCCTACGAGCAGTACTTC
.	TRBV9	TRBD1	TRBJ2-5	CASSVGLDRLETQYF	TGTGCCAGCAGCGTAGGCCTGGACAGGCTAGAGACCCAGTACTTC
.	TRBV6-5	TRBD1	TRBJ2-5	CASSYRTGSRETQYF	TGTGCCAGCAGTTATCGGACAGGGAGTCGAGAGACCCAGTACTTC
few	TRBV7-9	TRBD1	TRBJ2-7	CASSGGQGYEQYF	TGTGCCAGCAGCGGGGGACAGGGATACGAGCAGTACTTC
once	TRBV5-1	.	TRBJ2-3	CASSLGRSTDTQYF	TGCGCCAGCAGCTTGGGGCGGTCCACAGATACGCAGTATTTT
.	TRBV5-4	.	TRBJ1-1	CASSLAPRSEAFF	TGTGCCAGCAGCTTGGCGCCCCGGAGTGAAGCTTTCTTT
once	TRBV7-9	.	TRBJ1-3	CASSDAGGGPGNTIYF	TGTGCCAGCAGCGACGCTGGGGGGGGACCTGGAAACACCATATATTTT
.	TRBV7-8	.	TRBJ1-6	CASSLSQGHNSPLHF	TGTGCCAGCAGCTTATCACAGGGTCATAATTCACCCCTCCACTTT
many	TRBV4-2	.	TRBJ2-7	CASSPGVGQSYEQYF	TGTGCCAGCAGCCCCGGGGTGGGACAATCCTACGAGCAGTACTTC
.	TRBV11-2	TRBD1	TRBJ1-6	CASSRQGSSPLHF	TGTGCCAGCAGCCGACAGGGGAGTTCACCCCTCCACTTT
few	TRBV10-3	TRBD1	TRBJ1-2	CAIKGTVLNYGYTF	TGTGCCATCAAGGGGACAGTTCTTAACTATGGCTACACCTTC
.	TRBV4-3	.	TRBJ2-3	CASSPELENTQYF	TGCGCCAGCAGCCCCGAACTAGAAAATACGCAGTATTTT
.	TRBV6-1	.	TRBJ1-5	CASSGRDYSSNQPQHF	TGTGCCAGCAGTGGCAGGGACTACTCCAGCAATCAGCCCCAGCATTTT
.	TRBV25-1	TRBD1	TRBJ1-2	CASSGTGYGYTF	TGTGCCAGCAGTGGGACAGGGTATGGCTACACCTTC
.	TRBV4-1	.	TRBJ1-2	CASSQRVGATSNYGYTF	TGCGCCAGCAGCCAAAGGGTAGGGGCCACTTCTAACTATGGCTACACCTTC
.	TRBV10-3	TRBD1	TRBJ2-5	CAISQRKTGLRETQYF	TGTGCCATCAGTCAAAGAAAGACAGGGTTGAGGGAGACCCAGTACTTC